The 21 T cell receptor beta chains in this list originate from one sample, sequenced in a study of graft-versus-host responses after intestinal transplantation. The method was immunoSEQ multiplex PCR; TCRdb's version includes in-frame clones alone and lacks a portion of them. The top ten clones hold around 1.2% of a sample with over 100,000 clones, approximately 93% of them seen once. For these TCRs, the target antigens are not known. The source material was unstimulated CD8+ T cells sorted from spleen or lymph node cells, sampled before transplant. The receptor source for this set is a human donor who was the organ donor for an intestinal transplant.

As DNA, the CDR3 is TGCAGCGCATTTGGCGTCCTCGACGAGCAGTACTTC. Translating it yields CSAFGVLDEQYF. V is TRBV29-1 and J is TRBJ2-7, with no clear D. The CDR3 has 12 amino acids. Germline V lookup: CDR1 SQVTM, CDR2 ANQGSEA. Trimming stripped 7 bases from V and 5 bases from J, with 15 bases between.

The J gene is TRBJ1-5, the V gene TRBV6-6; unclear D gene. CDR3 length: 14 residues. Trimming left V 5 bases short and J 0 bases short, with 8 bases between. Germline V gene lookup returns CDR1 MNHNY and CDR2 SVGAGI (reference sequence). CDR3 sequence reads: CASSDGYSNQPQHF. For the CDR3, the DNA is TGTGCCAGCAGTGACGGTTATAGCAATCAGCCCCAGCATTTT.

This sequence joins TRBV5-6 and TRBJ2-5, with D tentatively TRBD2 (6 bases). Trimming took 4 bases from V and 4 from J, leaving 17 bases between them. The CDR3 extends over 15 amino acids. From germline, CDR1 is SGHDT and CDR2 YYEEEE. CDR3 loop: CASSRLGEEGETQYF. The CDR3 nucleotides read TGTGCCAGCAGCCGACTAGGGGAGGAGGGAGAGACCCAGTACTTC. Full variable domain (rest looked up from reference TRBV5-6 and TRBJ2-5): DAGVTQSPTHLIKTRGQQVTLRCSPKSGHDTVSWYQQALGQGPQFIFQYYEEEERQRGNFPDRFSGHQFPNYSSELNVNALLLGDSALYLCASSRLGEEGETQYFGPGTRLLVL.

This chain's CDR3 is CASSGSGSAWNEQFF. In DNA form, the CDR3 reads TGTGCCAGCAGCGGTAGCGGGAGCGCCTGGAATGAGCAGTTCTTC. The gene calls are TRBV9 and TRBJ2-1, with 9 bases matching TRBD2. CDR3 length equals 15 residues. Trimming removed 3 bases from V and 7 bases from J; junction bases left unmatched: 8. Germline V gene data show CDR1 as SGDLS and CDR2 as YYNGEE.

The chain has TRBV4-1 and TRBJ2-1; D gene ambiguous. Trimming took off 0 bases at V and 5 bases at J, with 5 bases between the two ends. Germline CDR1 MGHRA, CDR2 YSYEKL. The CDR3 totals 13 residues. In nucleotides, the CDR3 is TGCGCCAGCAGCCAAGATCGGGACAATGAGCAGTTCTTC. Encoded protein: CASSQDRDNEQFF.

The chain combines TRBV7-9 with TRBJ1-4; TRBD1 matches 9 bases. Germline V gene sequence: CDR1 SEHNR, CDR2 FQNEAQ (reference sequence). The CDR3 extends over 13 amino acids. The V and J ends lost 5 bases and 12 bases, in that order; junction bases with no gene match: 7. The CDR3 loop is CASSPPGQGQLFF. CDR3 nucleotide sequence: TGTGCCAGCAGCCCTCCGGGACAGGGACAACTGTTTTTT.

V gene TRBV7-8 combines with J gene TRBJ2-1, with 8 bases identical to TRBD2. Germline CDR1 SGHVS, CDR2 FQNEAQ. The ends lost 1 base at V and 7 bases at J; junction bases unmatched: 9. The CDR3 contains 16 residues. The CDR3 sequence is CASSLDATAGGNEQFF. Here the CDR3 DNA reads TGTGCCAGCAGCTTAGACGCCACCGCGGGGGGTAATGAGCAGTTCTTC.

The genes are TRBV21-1 and TRBJ2-5; the table's D call, TRBD2, has no DNA check behind it. The J call could be wrong; TRBJ2-7 is a better fit for the DNA end. TRBV21-1 is marked as a pseudogene. The CDR3 consists of 17 residues. The CDR3 region is CASIPQVRLAGVDEQYF. CDR3 nucleotides: TGTGCCAGCATTCCCCAAGTCCGGCTAGCGGGAGTCGACGAGCAGTACTTC.

V is TRBV19 and J is TRBJ1-3; D call uncertain. This CDR3 contains 13 residues. In germline, CDR1 is LNHDA, CDR2 SQIVND (reference sequence). V was trimmed by 9 bases and J by 2 bases, leaving 11 bases between them. This CDR3 reads CASAGGPGNTIYF. In nucleotides, the CDR3 is TGTGCCAGCGCGGGAGGGCCTGGAAACACCATATATTTT.

This chain joins TRBV6-5 and TRBJ1-2; no firm D call. The V gene lost 6 bases and the J gene lost 0 bases, with 2 bases spanning the gap. The CDR3 totals 11 residues. The germline CDR1 and CDR2 sequences are MNHEY and SVGAGI. CDR3 nucleotide sequence: TGTGCCAGCAGAGCTAACTATGGCTACACCTTC. This sequence encodes CASRANYGYTF.

Comments on this clone: Additional DNA sequences in this sample encode the identical CDR3. The V gene is TRBV29-1, the J gene TRBJ1-1; D not resolved. The germline CDR1 and CDR2 sequences are SQVTM and ANQGSEA. This CDR3 has 12 residues. The V end was cut by 5 bases, the J end by 0 bases, with 7 bases between. DNA for the CDR3: TGCAGCGTTACGGGATTGAACACTGAAGCTTTCTTT. This codes for CSVTGLNTEAFF.

The rearrangement joins TRBV6-5 to TRBJ1-2; D not certain. The germline CDR1 and CDR2 sequences are MNHEY and SVGAGI. Trimming took 2 bases from V and 8 from J, leaving 12 bases between them. The CDR3 extends over 13 amino acids. The DNA of the CDR3 is TGTGCCAGCAGTTACGCGGGAGTTGAGGGCTACACCTTC. Residues: CASSYAGVEGYTF.

The V gene is TRBV5-1, the J gene TRBJ2-7, with 10 bases that match TRBD1. The CDR3 length is 20 residues. CDR1 and CDR2 from the germline V gene are SGHRS and YFSETQ. The V segment lost 4 bases and the J segment 3 bases; nucleotides outside the gene matches: 22. CDR3 DNA: TGCGCCAGCAGCCCAGTGGACAGGGGGTCCGGACTAGGAATGGGCTACGAGCAGTACTTC. Protein: CASSPVDRGSGLGMGYEQYF.

This rearrangement joins TRBV6-1 to TRBJ1-2; D may be TRBD1 (5 bases). Trimming took off 8 bases at V and 8 bases at J, with 18 bases between the two ends. The CDR3 loop spans 13 amino acids. Germline V lookup: CDR1 MNHNS, CDR2 SASEGT. This chain's CDR3 is CASGPTVLGGYTF. CDR3 bases: TGTGCCAGCGGACCGACAGTTCTGGGCGGCTACACCTTC.

The chain combines TRBV28 with TRBJ2-3; 10 bases map to TRBD1. V shed 3 bases, J shed 3 bases, and the junction held 9 bases outside the gene matches. Germline CDR1 MDHEN, CDR2 SYDVKM. There are 17 residues in the CDR3. CDR3 nucleotides: TGTGCCAGCAGTTTTGAATCCGGGACAGGGGAAACAGATACGCAGTATTTT. It is translated as CASSFESGTGETDTQYF. Looking up the rest from reference TRBV28 and TRBJ2-3 gives the full variable domain: DVKVTQSSRYLVKRTGEKVFLECVQDMDHENMFWYRQDPGLGLRLIYFSYDVKMKEKGDIPEGYSVSREKKERFSLILESASTNQTSMYLCASSFESGTGETDTQYFGPGTRLTVL.

This chain uses TRBV29-1 with TRBJ1-2, with TRBD1 matching over 8 bases. The germline CDR1 and CDR2 sequences are SQVTM and ANQGSEA. The CDR3 has 14 residues. V was clipped by 4 bases and J by 6 bases; unmatched bases: 10. The CDR3 reads CSVGPNLQGDGYTF. The CDR3 region has the DNA TGCAGCGTTGGCCCCAATTTACAGGGGGATGGCTACACCTTC.

The chain couples TRBV5-4 to TRBJ2-3; TRBD1 might be the D (5 bases). Trimming removed 2 bases at V and 3 bases at J, with 10 bases between. The CDR3 contains 14 residues. Germline V gives CDR1 SGHNT, CDR2 YYREEE (reference sequence). The CDR3 sequence: CASSFSTGTDTQYF. CDR3 bases: TGTGCCAGCAGCTTTTCCACAGGTACAGATACGCAGTATTTT.

The sample holds one count of this clone. In DNA, the CDR3 is TGTGCCAGCAGCTTAGAGGGAGCCCCTACAGATACGCAGTATTTT. This codes for CASSLEGAPTDTQYF. The V gene is TRBV5-4, the J gene TRBJ2-3; maybe TRBD2 (5 bases). V gave up 2 bases and J gave up 3 bases, with 13 bases separating them. Germline values: CDR1 SGHNT, CDR2 YYREEE (reference sequence). The CDR3 has 15 amino acids.

This sequence joins TRBV7-6 and TRBJ2-3; the match to TRBD2 covers 10 bases. The CDR3 extends over 17 amino acids. Germline trimming cut 4 bases from V and 2 bases from J; bases unmatched to any gene: 9. Germline assignment: CDR1 SGHVS and CDR2 FNYEAQ. This CDR3 reads CASSSELSGRATDTQYF. The CDR3 coding sequence is TGTGCCAGCAGCTCGGAACTCAGCGGGAGGGCCACAGATACGCAGTATTTT.

The gene calls are TRBV30 and TRBJ1-5; D unclear. Deletions cut 2 bases from V and 1 base from J, with 18 bases between. This CDR3 has 17 residues. Germline assignment: CDR1 GTSNPN and CDR2 SVGIG (reference sequence). Here the CDR3 reads CAWSLNRGRGSNQPQHF. CDR3 in DNA: TGTGCCTGGAGTCTCAACCGAGGGCGAGGCAGCAATCAGCCCCAGCATTTT.

The chain has TRBV28 and TRBJ2-7, with 9 bases that match TRBD1. J gave up 0 bases and V 6 bases, and 6 bases lay outside the gene matches. CDR1 is MDHEN, CDR2 SYDVKM, per germline. There are 15 residues in the CDR3. CDR3 DNA: TGTGCCAGCAGGTCCCGGGACAGGGTCTCCTACGAGCAGTACTTC. Translation gives CASRSRDRVSYEQYF.